This T cell receptor (beta chain) was recovered during a study of beta chain features in type 1 diabetes. This clone was counted between two and nine times. Its target is unknown. CD4+ naive, central memory, regulatory and stem cell-like memory subsets were isolated by sorting on CD45RO/CCR7/CD25/CD127/CD95/CD27. Purity exceeding 95% was reached by all sorted populations. Study-level results: In every one of the four CD4+ subsets, TCRB CDR3s were moderately but significantly shorter in Type 1 diabetes patients. A potential influence of HLA type upon TCRB rearrangement remained unresolved herein.

The study reverse transcribed the entire isolated RNA, so it sequenced expressed TCRB transcripts. The method was immunoSEQ multiplex PCR; TCRdb's version includes in-frame clones alone and lacks a portion of them. The repertoire holds some 240,000 clones, roughly 17% seen once, with about 0.08% in the top ten. CDR3 length: 18 residues. Per germline, CDR1 GTSNPN and CDR2 SVGIG (reference sequence). J lost 0 bases, V lost 2 bases, and 11 bases had no gene match. The specimen was naive CD4+ T cells from blood. The source is a young man with type 1 diabetes. The chain joins TRBV30 to TRBJ2-1, with 9 bases identical to TRBD2. CDR3 in DNA: TGTGCCTGGAGTCCCGCCCCCGGACTAGCGAGCTCCTACAATGAGCAGTTCTTC. The encoded protein is CAWSPAPGLASSYNEQFF.